These 3 T cell receptor beta chains originate from one sample sequenced in a study of breast tumors, draining lymph nodes, adjacent tissues (dated by TCRdb to 2016 to 2017). The axillary draining lymph nodes of breast cancer patients were the source of the lymph node samples. The library was generated by multiplex PCR. The sequencer was an Illumina HiSeq 2000. Using fastp trimming at Q25 and MiXCR clonotype assembly, TCRdb reanalyzed the public sequencing data and kept in-frame beta chains. Merged by CDR3 protein, the rows form single entries marked with the most common genes and DNA. This sample has around 250,000 distinct CDR3 sequences in its table, and around 35% of those were observed once. The top ten hold approximately 3.7% of the sample. Material for sequencing was axillary lymph node tissue. The receptors here all came from a female donor with breast cancer. Some clones in this sample may be carry-over from other donors' samples.

The chain joins TRBV28 to TRBJ1-2, with a possible D match to TRBD1 (5 bases). Germline V gene data show CDR1 as MDHEN and CDR2 as SYDVKM. V was clipped by 10 bases and J by 0 bases, with 15 bases between them. CDR3 size: 14 residues. CDR3 coding DNA: TGTGCCACATATGAAATGGGGGCTAACTATGGCTACACCTTC. It codes for CATYEMGANYGYTF.

This clonotype was picked up a small number of times. The V call is TRBV28, the J call TRBJ2-1; 8 positions agree with TRBD2. The J segment lost 2 bases and the V segment lost 5 bases, leaving 11 bases of the junction unmatched. This CDR3 has 17 residues. CDR1 is MDHEN and CDR2 is SYDVKM in the germline V gene. The DNA for the CDR3 is TGTGCCAGCAGTCCGCAGACTAGCGCTGGGACCTACAATGAGCAGTTCTTC. Encoded protein: CASSPQTSAGTYNEQFF.

The chain links TRBV7-2 to TRBJ2-1; unclear D gene. The CDR3 runs 12 residues. With 1 base removed from V and 6 bases from J, the gap between germline ends came to 4 bases. Germline values: CDR1 SGHTA, CDR2 FQGNSA. The CDR3 region is CASSLGVNEQFF. In DNA, the CDR3 is TGTGCCAGCAGCTTAGGGGTCAATGAGCAGTTCTTC.